This TCR beta chain was observed in a study of Graves' ophthalmopathy and Graves' hyperthyroidism. Looking at the study overall: At initial diagnosis, peripheral blood was obtained, and this preceded any treatment. The study's findings and limits: Ophthalmopathy progression was predicted with about 71% sensitivity and about 72% specificity.

About this clonotype: The target antigen is unknown. The junction departs from the called germline gene at one end, perhaps through a read error.

Only newly diagnosed hyperthyroidism patients aged 18 to 65, with under 2 months' duration, were enrolled. The CDR3 consists of 16 residues. For repertoire sequencing, the TCR beta CDR3 regions were amplified from RNA transcripts. The first round was an RT-PCR with HTBI primers, and the second round was a multiplex PCR. TCRdb fed the multiplex PCR reads into MiXCR, producing one record per CDR3 protein. The sample shows hundreds of thousands of distinct CDR3 sequences, about a fifth of them seen only once. V usage is TRBV12-3 or TRBV12-4 and J usage is TRBJ2-4; no clear D gene. The sample consisted of peripheral blood. The receptor's source is a woman younger than 35 with stable Graves' hyperthyroidism. Some clones in this sample may be carry-over from other donors' samples. For the CDR3, the DNA is TGTGCCAGCAGTTTAGGGCTAGTAGATAGCAAAAACATTAAGTACTTC. Its translation: CASSLGLVDSKNIKYF.